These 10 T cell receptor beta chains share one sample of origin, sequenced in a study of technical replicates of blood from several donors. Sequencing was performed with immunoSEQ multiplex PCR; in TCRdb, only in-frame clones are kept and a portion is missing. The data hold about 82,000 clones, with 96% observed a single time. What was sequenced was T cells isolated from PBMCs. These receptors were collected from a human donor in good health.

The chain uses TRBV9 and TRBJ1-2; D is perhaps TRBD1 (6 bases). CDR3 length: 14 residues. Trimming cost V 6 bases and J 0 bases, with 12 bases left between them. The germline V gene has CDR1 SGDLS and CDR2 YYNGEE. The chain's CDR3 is CASTPEGANYGYTF. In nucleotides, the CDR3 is TGTGCCAGCACCCCAGAGGGGGCTAACTATGGCTACACCTTC.

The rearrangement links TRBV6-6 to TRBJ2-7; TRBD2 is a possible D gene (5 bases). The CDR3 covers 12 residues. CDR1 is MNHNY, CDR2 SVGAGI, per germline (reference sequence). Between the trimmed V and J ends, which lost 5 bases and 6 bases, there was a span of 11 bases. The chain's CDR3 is CASSTGVREQYF. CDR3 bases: TGTGCCAGCAGTACCGGGGTGCGCGAGCAGTACTTC.

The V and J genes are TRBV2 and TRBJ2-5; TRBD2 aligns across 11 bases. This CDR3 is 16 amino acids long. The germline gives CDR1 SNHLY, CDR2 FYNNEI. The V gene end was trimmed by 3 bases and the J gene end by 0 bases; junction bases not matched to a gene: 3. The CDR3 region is CASSEGLADNQETQYF. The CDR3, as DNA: TGTGCCAGCAGTGAGGGACTAGCGGACAACCAAGAGACCCAGTACTTC.

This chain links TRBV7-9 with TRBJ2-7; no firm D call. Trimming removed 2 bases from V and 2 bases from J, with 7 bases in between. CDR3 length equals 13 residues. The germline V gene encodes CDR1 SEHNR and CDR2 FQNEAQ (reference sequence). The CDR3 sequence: CASSLTVTYEQYF. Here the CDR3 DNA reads TGTGCCAGCAGCTTAACTGTGACCTACGAGCAGTACTTC.

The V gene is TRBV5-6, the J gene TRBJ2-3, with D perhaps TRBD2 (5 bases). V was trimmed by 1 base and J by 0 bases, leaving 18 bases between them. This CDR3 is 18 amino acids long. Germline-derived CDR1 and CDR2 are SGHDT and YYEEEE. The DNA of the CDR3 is TGTGCCAGCAGCTTGTCCCTCGGCGGGTACTTTAGCACAGATACGCAGTATTTT. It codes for CASSLSLGGYFSTDTQYF.

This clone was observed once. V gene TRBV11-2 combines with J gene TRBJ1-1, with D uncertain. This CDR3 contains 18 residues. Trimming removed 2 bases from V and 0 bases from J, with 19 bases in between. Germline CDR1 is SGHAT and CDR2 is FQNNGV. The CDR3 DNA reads TGTGCCAGCAGCTTAAATTTTCAAGAGGGTTGGGTGAACACTGAAGCTTTCTTT. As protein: CASSLNFQEGWVNTEAFF.

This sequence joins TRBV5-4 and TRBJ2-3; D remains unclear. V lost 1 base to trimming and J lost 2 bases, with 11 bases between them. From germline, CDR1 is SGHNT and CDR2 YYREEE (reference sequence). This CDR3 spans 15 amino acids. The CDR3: CASSLFRSVTDTQYF. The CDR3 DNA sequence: TGTGCCAGCAGCTTGTTCCGAAGCGTCACAGATACGCAGTATTTT.

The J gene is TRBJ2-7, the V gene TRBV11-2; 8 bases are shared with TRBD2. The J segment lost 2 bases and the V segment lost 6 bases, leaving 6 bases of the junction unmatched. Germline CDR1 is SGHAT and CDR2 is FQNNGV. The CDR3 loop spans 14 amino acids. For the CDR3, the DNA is TGTGCCAGCAGGAATCAGCGGGAGACCTACGAGCAGTACTTC. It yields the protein CASRNQRETYEQYF.

The CDR3 DNA is TGTGCCAGTAGTAGCGGGACCGCTAATGAAAAACTGTTTTTT. Residues: CASSSGTANEKLFF. V is TRBV19 and J is TRBJ1-4, with a possible D match to TRBD1 (5 bases). The CDR3 length is 14 residues. The germline V gene has CDR1 LNHDA and CDR2 SQIVND (reference sequence). Trimming stripped 4 bases from V and 3 bases from J, with 9 bases between.

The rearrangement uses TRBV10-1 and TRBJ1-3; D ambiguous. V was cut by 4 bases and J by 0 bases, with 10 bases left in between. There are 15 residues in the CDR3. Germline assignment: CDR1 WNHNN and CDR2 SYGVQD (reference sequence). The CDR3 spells CASSAELSSGNTIYF. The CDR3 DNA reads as TGCGCCAGCAGTGCTGAGTTGAGCTCTGGAAACACCATATATTTT.